The clone carrying this T cell receptor beta chain was picked up many times. The CDR3 covers 12 residues. With 0 bases removed from V and 5 bases from J, the gap between germline ends came to 5 bases. CDR1 and CDR2 from the germline V gene are SGHRS and YFSETQ. TCRdb redid the calling of the RT-PCR reads with MiXCR, one entry per CDR3 protein. The sample has about 680,000 distinct CDR3 sequences, approximately 15% seen once. This sequence joins TRBV5-1 and TRBJ2-5; no firm D call. The clonotype comes from a female donor in good health, serving as a healthy control. Sequencing was carried out using memory CD4+ T cells from blood. CDR3 protein: CASSLEDETQYF. The CDR3 DNA follows: TGCGCCAGCAGCTTGGAGGACGAGACCCAGTACTTC.